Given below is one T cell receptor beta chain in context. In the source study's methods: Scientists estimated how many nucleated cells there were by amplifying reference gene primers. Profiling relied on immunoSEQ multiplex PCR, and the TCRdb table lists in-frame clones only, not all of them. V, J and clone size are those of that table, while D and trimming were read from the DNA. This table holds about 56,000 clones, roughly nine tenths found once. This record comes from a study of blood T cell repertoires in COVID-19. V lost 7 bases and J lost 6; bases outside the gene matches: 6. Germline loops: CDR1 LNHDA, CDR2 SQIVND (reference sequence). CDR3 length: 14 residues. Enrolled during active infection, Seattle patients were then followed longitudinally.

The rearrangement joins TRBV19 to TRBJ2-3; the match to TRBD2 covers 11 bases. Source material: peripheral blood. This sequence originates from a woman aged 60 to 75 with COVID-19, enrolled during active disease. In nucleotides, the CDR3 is TGTGCCAGTACAGTAGCGGGGGGGCTTGATACGCAGTATTTT. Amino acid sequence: CASTVAGGLDTQYF. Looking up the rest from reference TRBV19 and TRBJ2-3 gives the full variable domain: DGGITQSPKYLFRKEGQNVTLSCEQNLNHDAMYWYRQDPGQGLRLIYYSQIVNDFQKGDIAEGYSVSREKKESFPLTVTSAQKNPTAFYLCASTVAGGLDTQYFGPGTRLTVL.